This T cell receptor beta chain was sequenced during a study of blood T cell repertoires in COVID-19. Across the whole study: From T cells, B-cell-depleted T cells, or PBMCs came the material, which was cDNA or gDNA.

Method: immunoSEQ multiplex PCR; TCRdb's copy keeps in-frame clones and lacks some. The sample shows 200,000 to 250,000 clones, about 90% of them seen only once. The CDR3 sequence is 14 residues long. V shed 8 bases, J shed 0 bases, and the junction held 7 bases outside the gene matches. CDR1 and CDR2 from the germline V gene are ENHRY and SYGVKD. The sequenced sample consisted of PBMCs or T cells enriched from blood (not recorded which). The clonotype was recovered from a man aged 50 to 59 who had been exposed to COVID-19. This chain links TRBV10-3 with TRBJ2-7; 7 positions agree with TRBD1. The CDR3: CAIGRQGGSYEQYF. The CDR3 nucleotides read TGTGCCATCGGCAGACAGGGCGGCTCCTACGAGCAGTACTTC.